The 23 T cell receptor beta chains below come from one sample, sequenced in a study of blood T cell repertoires in COVID-19. Clones were sequenced by immunoSEQ multiplex PCR, and TCRdb holds only the in-frame ones, with some missing. The sample consists of roughly 200,000 clones, about four fifths of them appearing once. Sequences were obtained from peripheral blood. These receptors all stem from a woman aged 40 to 50 with COVID-19, enrolled during active disease.

The CDR3 protein is CASSLERTGLSNQPQHF. In DNA, the CDR3 is TGTGCCAGCAGCTTAGAAAGGACAGGGCTAAGCAATCAGCCCCAGCATTTT. The J gene is TRBJ1-5, the V gene TRBV7-9; 8 nucleotides line up with TRBD1. J gave up 1 base and V 1 base, and 6 bases lay outside the gene matches. The V gene's germline CDR1 is SEHNR and CDR2 FQNEAQ (reference sequence). This CDR3 spans 17 amino acids.

The rearrangement uses TRBV28 and TRBJ1-2; D gene ambiguous. The CDR3 contains 13 residues. The ends were cut back, 5 bases at V and 1 base at J, with 8 bases in the middle. Germline assignment: CDR1 MDHEN and CDR2 SYDVKM. Here the CDR3 DNA reads TGTGCCAGCAGTAACAGCCGTAACTATGGCTACACCTTC. Translation gives CASSNSRNYGYTF.

V is TRBV18 and J is TRBJ1-1; tentative D call: TRBD1 (6 bases). Between the trimmed V and J ends, which lost 3 bases and 0 bases, there was a span of 11 bases. There are 15 residues in the CDR3. The germline V gene encodes CDR1 KGHSH and CDR2 LQKENI. CDR3 in amino acids: CASSPPQGMNTEAFF. CDR3 sequence (DNA): TGTGCCAGCTCACCCCCACAGGGAATGAACACTGAAGCTTTCTTT.

This chain links TRBV28 with TRBJ2-2, with D perhaps matching TRBD1 or TRBD2 (5 bases each). V lost 6 bases, J lost 8 bases, and 19 bases lay in between. This CDR3 is built from 15 residues. Per the germline V gene, CDR1 is MDHEN and CDR2 is SYDVKM. The chain's CDR3 is CASRLLGVSPGELFF. CDR3 coding DNA: TGTGCCAGCAGATTACTAGGGGTTAGTCCGGGGGAGCTGTTTTTT.

The gene calls are TRBV7-9 and TRBJ2-7; 12 nucleotides line up with TRBD1. Germline CDR1 reads SEHNR; CDR2 reads FQNEAQ (reference sequence). V lost 0 bases, J lost 6 bases, and 9 bases stayed unmatched. The CDR3 has 17 amino acids. This CDR3 is CASSLAGFGTGGSEQYF. In DNA, the CDR3 is TGTGCCAGCAGCTTAGCCGGGTTCGGGACAGGGGGCAGCGAGCAGTACTTC. The whole variable domain, filled in from reference TRBV7-9 and TRBJ2-7, reads DTGVSQNPRHKITKRGQNVTFRCDPISEHNRLYWYRQTLGQGPEFLTYFQNEAQLEKSRLLSDRFSAERPKGSFSTLEIQRTEQGDSAMYLCASSLAGFGTGGSEQYFGPGTRLTVT.

Turning to this clone: A read error is the likely source, as a far larger clone sits one nucleotide away. The chain combines TRBV6-2 or TRBV6-3 with TRBJ2-2; 9 bases line up with TRBD2. Germline CDR1 is MNHEY and CDR2 is SVGEGT. The CDR3 loop spans 15 amino acids. The CDR3 DNA is TGTGCCAGCTGTTATAGCGGGGGAAGGACCGGGGAGCTGTTTTTT. Protein: CASCYSGGRTGELFF.

The gene calls are TRBV18 and TRBJ1-2; 9 bases are shared with TRBD1. The germline gives CDR1 KGHSH, CDR2 LQKENI. V trimming: 3 bases; J trimming: 4 bases; junction bases outside the gene matches: 9. The length of the CDR3 is 16 residues. The CDR3 here is CASSPGQGNSFYGYTF. CDR3 bases: TGTGCCAGCTCACCGGGACAGGGAAACTCTTTCTATGGCTACACCTTC.

The chain links TRBV9 to TRBJ1-1, with TRBD1 matching over 9 bases. CDR1 and CDR2 from the germline V gene are SGDLS and YYNGEE. The CDR3 spans 14 residues. The ends lost 3 bases at V and 1 base at J; junction bases unmatched: 1. DNA of the CDR3: TGTGCCAGCAGCGCGGACAGGGGGAACACTGAAGCTTTCTTT. Amino acids: CASSADRGNTEAFF.

J is TRBJ2-2 and V is TRBV5-5, with 7 bases that match TRBD1. Germline V lookup: CDR1 SGHKS, CDR2 YYEKEE (reference sequence). The CDR3 covers 17 residues. Unmatched junction bases numbered 14, after V lost 4 bases and J lost 5 bases. The CDR3 DNA reads TGTGCCAGCAGCCGACCCAATACAGGGGTACAAACCGGGGAGCTGTTTTTT. This encodes CASSRPNTGVQTGELFF.

The gene calls are TRBV24-1 and TRBJ1-5; D is perhaps TRBD1 (5 bases). Trimming took 5 bases from V and 7 from J, leaving 11 bases between them. CDR3 length: 13 amino acids. Germline V CDR1 and CDR2: KGHDR, SFDVKD. The CDR3 spells CATSAGLGQPQHF. Here the CDR3 DNA reads TGTGCCACCAGTGCAGGGCTTGGGCAGCCCCAGCATTTT.

The J gene is TRBJ1-5, the V gene TRBV15, with 7 bases that match TRBD1. Germline assignment: CDR1 LNHNV and CDR2 YYDKDF (reference sequence). The CDR3 consists of 17 residues. Trimming cost V 1 base and J 6 bases; bases outside gene matches: 12. The CDR3 loop reads CATSRAPGTVFGQPQHF. CDR3 nucleotide sequence: TGTGCCACCAGCAGAGCCCCCGGGACAGTCTTCGGTCAGCCCCAGCATTTT.

The V gene is TRBV7-9, the J gene TRBJ2-2; 7 nucleotides align to TRBD1. In germline, CDR1 is SEHNR, CDR2 FQNEAQ (reference sequence). The junction had 12 bases not matched to a gene; V was cut back by 7 bases and J by 4 bases. The CDR3 covers 16 residues. In nucleotides, the CDR3 is TGTGCCAGCATCCAAACGACAGGGTTGCCCACCGGGGAGCTGTTTTTT. Its translation: CASIQTTGLPTGELFF.

CDR3 loop: CASSSPTSGETQYF. In DNA form, the CDR3 reads TGTGCCAGCAGCTCACCGACTAGCGGGGAGACCCAGTACTTC. V and J are TRBV28 and TRBJ2-5; 10 bases map to TRBD2. In germline, CDR1 is MDHEN, CDR2 SYDVKM. V shed 6 bases, J shed 5 bases, and the junction held 6 bases outside the gene matches. The CDR3 is made up of 14 amino acids.

This clone was found a few times. The J gene is TRBJ2-5, the V gene TRBV3-1 (or the pseudogene TRBV3-2); D unclear. The CDR3 length is 15 residues. Germline assignment: CDR1 LGHDT and CDR2 YNNKEL (reference sequence). V lost 3 bases, J lost 5 bases, and 16 bases lay in between. The DNA for the CDR3 is TGTGCCAGCAGCCATCGCGGTCCGGTTGGGGAGACCCAGTACTTC. This translates into CASSHRGPVGETQYF.

The chain joins TRBV7-3 to TRBJ2-1; D call uncertain. Trimming cost V 4 bases and J 11 bases, with 12 bases left between them. Germline CDR1 reads SGHTA; CDR2 reads FQGTGA. The CDR3 has 12 residues. CDR3 DNA: TGTGCCAGCAGCTCCCCCCGGAGTCAGCAGTTCTTC. Its protein product is CASSSPRSQQFF.

The rearrangement links TRBV6-4 to TRBJ2-5; weak D call: TRBD1 (7 bases). CDR1 MRHNA and CDR2 SNTAGT come from the germline V gene. The V gene lost 3 bases and the J gene lost 5 bases, with 19 bases spanning the gap. This CDR3 has 16 amino acids. The CDR3 DNA reads TGTGCCAGCAGTGAGGGAAGACAGGGAGGTCCGGAGACCCAGTACTTC. Translating it yields CASSEGRQGGPETQYF.

The chain's CDR3 is CSASGGGLVSLEQYF. The CDR3 coding sequence is TGCAGTGCTAGTGGTGGGGGACTAGTATCCCTCGAGCAGTACTTC. The V and J genes are TRBV20-1 and TRBJ2-7; TRBD2 matches 8 bases. Germline loops: CDR1 DFQATT, CDR2 SNEGSKA (reference sequence). V was pared by 3 bases and J by 6 bases, with 13 bases of the junction left unmatched. The length of the CDR3 is 15 residues.

The chain has TRBV10-3 and TRBJ2-7; D call uncertain. The V end lost 5 bases, the J end lost 3 bases, and 11 bases lay between the germline ends. Germline-derived CDR1 and CDR2 are ENHRY and SYGVKD. The length of the CDR3 is 13 residues. The CDR3 sequence is CAISPTDIYEQYF. CDR3 nucleotide sequence: TGTGCCATCAGTCCCACTGACATCTACGAGCAGTACTTC.

The chain couples TRBV7-8 to TRBJ2-1, with D perhaps matching TRBD2 (6 bases). Trimming removed 1 base at V and 9 bases at J, with 16 bases between. The germline V gene has CDR1 SGHVS and CDR2 FQNEAQ. This CDR3 comprises 15 residues. The DNA of the CDR3 is TGTGCCAGCAGCTTAGTAGGGACTCAGTCCACTGAGCAGTTCTTC. Its protein product is CASSLVGTQSTEQFF.

This rearrangement joins TRBV10-2 to TRBJ1-2; D perhaps matches TRBD1 (6 bases). The V end lost 2 bases, the J end lost 4 bases, and 14 bases lay between the germline ends. Germline lookup yields CDR1 WSHSY and CDR2 SAAADI. The CDR3 is made up of 15 amino acids. The CDR3 nucleotides are TGCGCCAGCAGTGAGGGCCGGGGACATCTCTATGGCTACACCTTC. It encodes CASSEGRGHLYGYTF.

The chain couples TRBV7-9 to TRBJ1-1; D gene uncertain. The CDR3 is 13 amino acids. Trimming removed 5 bases from V and 4 bases from J, with 11 bases in between. Germline-derived CDR1 and CDR2 are SEHNR and FQNEAQ (reference sequence). CDR3 DNA sequence: TGTGCCAGCAGCCCTCTAGGAGGCACTGAAGCTTTCTTT. Encoded protein: CASSPLGGTEAFF.

V is TRBV5-1 and J is TRBJ2-2; weak D call: TRBD2 (5 bases). Trimming shortened V by 4 bases and J by 0 bases, and 13 bases separated the two germline ends. CDR1 is SGHRS and CDR2 is YFSETQ in the germline V gene. This CDR3 has 16 amino acids. The CDR3 DNA follows: TGCGCCAGCAGCCCGTCGGCGGGCGCGAACACCGGGGAGCTGTTTTTT. Amino acids: CASSPSAGANTGELFF.

This chain links TRBV18 with TRBJ2-7; maybe TRBD1 (6 bases). The germline gives CDR1 KGHSH, CDR2 LQKENI. V lost 5 bases to trimming and J lost 2 bases, with 10 bases between them. This CDR3 spans 13 amino acids. CDR3 loop: CASSRDTAYEQYF. CDR3 in DNA: TGTGCCAGCTCAAGGGACACCGCCTACGAGCAGTACTTC.